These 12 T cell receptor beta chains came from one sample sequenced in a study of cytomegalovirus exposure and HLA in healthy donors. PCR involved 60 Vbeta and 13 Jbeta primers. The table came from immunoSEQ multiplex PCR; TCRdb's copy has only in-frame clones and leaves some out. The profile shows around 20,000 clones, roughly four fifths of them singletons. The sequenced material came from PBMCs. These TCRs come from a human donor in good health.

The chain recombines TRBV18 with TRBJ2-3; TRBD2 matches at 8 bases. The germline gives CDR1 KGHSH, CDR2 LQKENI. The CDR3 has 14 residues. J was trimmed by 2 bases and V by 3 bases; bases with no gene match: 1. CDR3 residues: CASSPGLDTDTQYF. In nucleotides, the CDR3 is TGTGCCAGCTCACCGGGACTAGACACAGATACGCAGTATTTT.

The CDR3 is CASSSGQYSYEQYF. In DNA form, the CDR3 reads TGTGCCAGCAGCTCCGGACAGTACTCCTACGAGCAGTACTTC. The chain joins TRBV7-6 to TRBJ2-7, with D possibly matching TRBD1 (6 bases). The CDR3 contains 14 residues. Germline CDR1 is SGHVS and CDR2 is FNYEAQ. The V and J ends lost 4 bases and 0 bases respectively, with 10 bases between them.

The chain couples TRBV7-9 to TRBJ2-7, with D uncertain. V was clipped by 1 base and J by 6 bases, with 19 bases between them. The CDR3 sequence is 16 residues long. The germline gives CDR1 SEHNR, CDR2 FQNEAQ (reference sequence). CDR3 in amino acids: CASSLGEWALPGEQYF. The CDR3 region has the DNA TGTGCCAGCAGCTTAGGTGAATGGGCGCTCCCAGGCGAGCAGTACTTC.

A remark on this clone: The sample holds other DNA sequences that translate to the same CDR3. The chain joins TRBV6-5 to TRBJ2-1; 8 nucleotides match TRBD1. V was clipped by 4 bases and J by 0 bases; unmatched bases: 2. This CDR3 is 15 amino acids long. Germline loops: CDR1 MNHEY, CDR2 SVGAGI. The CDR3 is CASSSDRGSYNEQFF. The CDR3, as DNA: TGTGCCAGCAGTTCCGACAGGGGCTCCTACAATGAGCAGTTCTTC.

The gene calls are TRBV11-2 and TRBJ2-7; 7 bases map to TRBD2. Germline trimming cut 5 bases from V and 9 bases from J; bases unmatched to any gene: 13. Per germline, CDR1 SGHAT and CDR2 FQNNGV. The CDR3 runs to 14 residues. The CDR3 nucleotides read TGTGCCAGCAGCCCCCGAGGACTAGTAAGTGTGCAGTACTTC. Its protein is CASSPRGLVSVQYF.

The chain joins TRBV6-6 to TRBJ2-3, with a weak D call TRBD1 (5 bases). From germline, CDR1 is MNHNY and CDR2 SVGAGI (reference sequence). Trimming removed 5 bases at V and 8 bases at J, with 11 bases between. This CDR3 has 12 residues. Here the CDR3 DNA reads TGTGCCAGCAGTCAACCAAGGGGTACGCAGTATTTT. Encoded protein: CASSQPRGTQYF.

In nucleotides, the CDR3 is TGCGCCAGCTCTCGACAGGGGCGAGAAGGAGAGACCCAGTACTTC. Its translation: CASSRQGREGETQYF. This rearrangement joins TRBV5-1 to TRBJ2-5; 8 bases fit TRBD1. After removal of 7 bases from V and 4 bases from J, the junction contained 12 bases not matched to a gene. CDR1 is SGHRS, CDR2 YFSETQ, per germline. The CDR3 loop spans 15 amino acids. Using reference TRBV5-1 and TRBJ2-5 for the parts outside the CDR3, the full variable domain is KAGVTQTPRYLIKTRGQQVTLSCSPISGHRSVSWYQQTPGQGLQFLFEYFSETQRNKGNFPGRFSGRQFSNSRSEMNVSTLELGDSALYLCASSRQGREGETQYFGPGTRLLVL.

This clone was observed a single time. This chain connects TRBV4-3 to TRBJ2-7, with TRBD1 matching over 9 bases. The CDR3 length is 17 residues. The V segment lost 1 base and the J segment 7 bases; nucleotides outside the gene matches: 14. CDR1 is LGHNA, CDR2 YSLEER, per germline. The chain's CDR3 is CASSQAPIDRGRREQYF. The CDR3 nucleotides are TGCGCCAGCAGCCAAGCTCCAATCGACAGGGGGAGAAGAGAGCAGTACTTC.

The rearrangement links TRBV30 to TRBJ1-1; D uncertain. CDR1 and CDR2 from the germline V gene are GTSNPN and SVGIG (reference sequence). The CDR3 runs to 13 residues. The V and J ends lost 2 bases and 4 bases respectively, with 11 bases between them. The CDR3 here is CAWSSGWSTEAFF. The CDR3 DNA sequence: TGTGCCTGGAGTTCGGGTTGGAGCACTGAAGCTTTCTTT.

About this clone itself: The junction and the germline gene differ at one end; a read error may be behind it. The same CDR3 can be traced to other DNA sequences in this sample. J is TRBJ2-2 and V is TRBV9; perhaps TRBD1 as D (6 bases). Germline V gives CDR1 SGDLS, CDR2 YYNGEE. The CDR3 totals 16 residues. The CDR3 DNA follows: TGTGCCAGCACCTCCCTGACAGGCGCGAACACCGGGGAACTGTTTTTT. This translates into CASTSLTGANTGELFF.

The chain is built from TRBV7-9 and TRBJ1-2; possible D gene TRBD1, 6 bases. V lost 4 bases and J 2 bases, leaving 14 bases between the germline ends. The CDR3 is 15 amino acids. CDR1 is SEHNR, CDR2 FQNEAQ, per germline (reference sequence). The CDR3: CASSSVTGGNYGYTF. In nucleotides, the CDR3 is TGTGCCAGCAGCTCGGTGACAGGCGGGAACTATGGCTACACCTTC. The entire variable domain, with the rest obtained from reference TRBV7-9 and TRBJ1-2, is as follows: DTGVSQNPRHKITKRGQNVTFRCDPISEHNRLYWYRQTLGQGPEFLTYFQNEAQLEKSRLLSDRFSAERPKGSFSTLEIQRTEQGDSAMYLCASSSVTGGNYGYTFGSGTRLTVV.

The CDR3 bases are TGTGCCAGCAGCCTTTTGAGGGCGGCCACTGAAGCTTTCTTT. Translated: CASSLLRAATEAFF. V is TRBV11-2 and J is TRBJ1-1; D unclear. Germline V lookup: CDR1 SGHAT, CDR2 FQNNGV. The V end lost 5 bases, the J end lost 4 bases, and 14 bases lay between the germline ends. The CDR3 totals 14 residues.